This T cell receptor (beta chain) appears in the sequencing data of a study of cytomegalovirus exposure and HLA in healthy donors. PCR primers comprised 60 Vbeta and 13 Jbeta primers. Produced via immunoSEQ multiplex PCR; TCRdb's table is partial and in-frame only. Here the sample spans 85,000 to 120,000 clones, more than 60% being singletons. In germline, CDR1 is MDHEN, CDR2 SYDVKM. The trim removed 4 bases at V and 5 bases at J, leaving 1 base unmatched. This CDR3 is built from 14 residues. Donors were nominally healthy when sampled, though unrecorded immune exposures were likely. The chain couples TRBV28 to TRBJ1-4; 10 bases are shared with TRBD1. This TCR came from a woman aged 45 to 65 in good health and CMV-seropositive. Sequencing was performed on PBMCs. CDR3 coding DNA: TGTGCCAGCAGTTCGGGACAGGGGAATGAAAAACTGTTTTTT. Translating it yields CASSSGQGNEKLFF.